This TCR beta chain derives from a study of blood T cell repertoires in COVID-19. Study overall: The United States, Italy and Spain supplied acute and convalescent COVID-19 samples. The analysed material was cDNA or gDNA that came from T cells, B-cell-depleted T cells, or PBMCs.

Method: immunoSEQ multiplex PCR; TCRdb's copy keeps in-frame clones and lacks some. The sample yields 75,000 to 95,000 clones, approximately 88% seen once. V trimming: 7 bases; J trimming: 5 bases; junction bases outside the gene matches: 22. Germline loops: CDR1 SQVTM, CDR2 ANQGSEA. The CDR3 has 17 amino acids. This TCR was recovered from a man in his sixties with acute or convalescent COVID-19. This rearrangement joins TRBV29-1 to TRBJ1-1, with 7 bases that match TRBD1. The sequencing input was peripheral blood. The CDR3: CSATPPGGIPDQTEAFF. CDR3 bases: TGCAGCGCCACACCCCCAGGGGGGATCCCTGATCAAACTGAAGCTTTCTTT.